This is a list of T cell receptor beta chains from one sample in a study of cytomegalovirus exposure and HLA in healthy donors. Libraries were prepared by immunoSEQ multiplex PCR; TCRdb keeps only in-frame clonotypes and omits some of them. The sample gives around 250,000 clones, about 93% of which show up once; about 1.5% is in the top ten. Specimen: PBMCs. Every receptor here comes from a girl aged 2-15 years in good health and CMV-seronegative. CDR3s include the opening cysteine and the closing phenylalanine or tryptophan. Each record gives: CDR3 length, D gene, V gene, J gene, clone size, CDR3 DNA, CDR3 protein. A D gene is named only where the DNA matches it firmly. Clone size appears in some rows only: once, few, many, or a class for an expanded clone.

18,TRBD1,TRBV19,TRBJ1-5,.,TGTGCCAGTAGGCTCCCCGGGGGGACAGGGGAAAGCAATCAGCCCCAGCATTTT,CASRLPGGTGESNQPQHF
13,TRBD1,TRBV18,TRBJ2-3,once,TGTGCCAGCTCAGGACAGGGAACAGATACGCAGTATTTT,CASSGQGTDTQYF
15,.,TRBV6-5,TRBJ1-2,.,TGTGCCAGCACCGGCGGGGGGGGCTGGGTCTATGGCTACACCTTC,CASTGGGGWVYGYTF
14,.,TRBV29-1,TRBJ2-7,few,TGCAGTGCTACTCAGACAGCCGGCGGCTACGAGCAGTACTTC,CSATQTAGGYEQYF
15,TRBD1,TRBV2,TRBJ1-2,.,TGTGCCAGCACGGGACAGGAGAAACCTAACTATGGCTACACCTTC,CASTGQEKPNYGYTF
17,.,TRBV18,TRBJ2-6,.,TGTGCCAGCTCACCGGTTTCGGGGAGCTCTGGGGCCAACGTCCTGACTTTC,CASSPVSGSSGANVLTF
17,.,TRBV28,TRBJ1-6,.,TGTGCCAGCAGTTTCGGGACGTTCGGGGGTCGGAATTCACCCCTCCACTTT,CASSFGTFGGRNSPLHF
14,TRBD1,TRBV10-2,TRBJ1-1,.,TGCGCCAGCAGTGAAGGACAGGTGAACACTGAAGCTTTCTTT,CASSEGQVNTEAFF
14,.,TRBV27,TRBJ2-5,.,TGTGCCAGCGGGGGGACGGGTGCCCCAGAGACCCAGTACTTC,CASGGTGAPETQYF
16,.,TRBV5-1,TRBJ1-2,.,TGCGCCAGCAGCTTAGAGTTACGTAGTTCTAACTATGGCTACACCTTC,CASSLELRSSNYGYTF
13,TRBD2,TRBV2,TRBJ2-5,.,TGTGCCAGCAGTGCCCCAGCGGGGGGGTCCCAGTACTTC,CASSAPAGGSQYF
16,TRBD2,TRBV6-5,TRBJ2-1,.,TGTGCCAGCAGTTACTCGTGGGAGGGCCAATACAATGAGCAGTTCTTC,CASSYSWEGQYNEQFF
14,.,TRBV6-1,TRBJ2-1,.,.,CASSTSGGHNEQFF
21,TRBD2,TRBV18,TRBJ2-5,.,TGTGCCAGCTCACCAATTCCCTCCGTGGCTAGCGGGGGACCGACTAGTTGGACCCAGTACTTC,CASSPIPSVASGGPTSWTQYF
14,.,TRBV10-3,TRBJ1-1,.,TGTGCCATCAGAGGACACCCCTCTGGCACTGAAGCTTTCTTT,CAIRGHPSGTEAFF
14,.,TRBV5-1,TRBJ1-1,.,TGCGCCAGCAACGGGTCAGGGGTGTACACTGAAGCTTTCTTT,CASNGSGVYTEAFF
15,TRBD2,TRBV7-9,TRBJ2-1,.,TGTGCCAGCAGCGTCCATGGACTAGCGCTTAATGAGCAGTTCTTC,CASSVHGLALNEQFF
12,.,TRBV7-2,TRBJ2-7,.,TGTGCCAGCAGCTCAGGGTTCGGAGAGCAGTACTTC,CASSSGFGEQYF
14,.,TRBV5-4,TRBJ2-5,.,TGTGCCAGCAGCTTGGGTGCTAGCGAAGAGACCCAGTACTTC,CASSLGASEETQYF
13,TRBD1,TRBV2,TRBJ2-1,.,TGTGCCAGCACACAGGACAGGGGCGATGAGCAGTTCTTC,CASTQDRGDEQFF
14,.,TRBV6-6,TRBJ1-4,.,TGTGCCAGCAGTCCAGGGTTGGAAAGTGAAAAACTGTTTTTT,CASSPGLESEKLFF
14,TRBD1,TRBV6-1,TRBJ2-7,.,TGTGCCAGCAGGAACTTAGACAGGGTCTACGAGCAGTACTTC,CASRNLDRVYEQYF
13,TRBD1,TRBV10-3,TRBJ2-5,.,TGTGCCATAAGAACCGGGACAGAAGAGACCCAGTACTTC,CAIRTGTEETQYF
15,TRBD1,TRBV27,TRBJ1-2,.,TGTGCCAGCAGTTTAGAGGAAGGGGGCGTCTATGGCTACACCTTC,CASSLEEGGVYGYTF
15,TRBD1,TRBV5-6,TRBJ2-1,.,TGTGCCAGCAGCTTAGGGACAGGGTCCTACAATGAGCAGTTCTTC,CASSLGTGSYNEQFF
16,TRBD2,TRBV9,TRBJ2-3,.,TGTGCCAGGACACTACCCGATAGCGGGGGGGCAGATACGCAGTATTTT,CARTLPDSGGADTQYF